This TCR beta chain appears in the sequencing data of a study of shared clonotypes between healthy human individuals. The V end lost 8 bases, the J end lost 3 bases, and 14 bases lay between the germline ends. CDR1 is WNHNN, CDR2 SYGVQD, per germline (reference sequence). This CDR3 spans 14 amino acids. It was into CD45RA+ naive and CD45RA-negative memory subsets that the CD4+ cells were split. TCRdb's table, derived via immunoSEQ multiplex PCR, lists solely in-frame clones and lacks some. The sample has about a million clones, roughly 80% seen once. The receptor comes from a man in his late teens or twenties in good health. Input material: memory CD4+ T cells sorted from blood. Stated subset: CD45RA-negative fraction. The V call is TRBV10-1, the J call TRBJ2-1, with D unclear. The CDR3 region is CASPAYPVYNEQFF. The CDR3, as DNA: TGCGCCAGCCCGGCGTACCCGGTCTACAATGAGCAGTTCTTC.